This TCR beta chain was found in a study of cytotoxic CD8 clonotypes in ibrutinib-treated CLL. TCRdb's copy holds only in-frame clones and misses some; the assay was immunoSEQ multiplex PCR. The sample yields approximately 350,000 clones, about 61% seen once. V gave up 3 bases and J gave up 2 bases; unmatched junction bases: 10. CDR3 length equals 17 residues. CDR1 and CDR2 from the germline V gene are MDHEN and SYDVKM. With respect to this clone: Its target is unknown.

Study results and limitations: Baseline clonality was higher than in age-matched healthy donors and moved in step with circulating CD8+ T-cell counts. The times at which samples were taken varied between sustained-remission and progressing patients.

This clonotype was obtained from a human donor with chronic lymphocytic leukemia. The V and J genes are TRBV28 and TRBJ2-7, with 10 bases that match TRBD2. The material sequenced was PBMCs, taken after 36 months of ibrutinib treatment. DNA for the CDR3: TGTGCCAGCAGTTTCCCTATCGGTAGCGGGAGGCCCTACGAGCAGTACTTC. Amino acid sequence: CASSFPIGSGRPYEQYF. Variable domain in full (rest from reference TRBV28 and TRBJ2-7): DVKVTQSSRYLVKRTGEKVFLECVQDMDHENMFWYRQDPGLGLRLIYFSYDVKMKEKGDIPEGYSVSREKKERFSLILESASTNQTSMYLCASSFPIGSGRPYEQYFGPGTRLTVT.